This record concerns one T cell receptor beta chain sequence. Deletions cut 0 bases from V and 3 bases from J, with 10 bases between. The CDR3 contains 15 residues. Germline loops: CDR1 SGHRS, CDR2 YFSETQ. This sample was taken from a study of T cell changes during pregnancy in multiple sclerosis. Repertoires were generated with immunoSEQ multiplex PCR, while TCRdb's copy carries only in-frame clones and drops some. The data hold about 87,000 clones, with just over 90% observed a single time. This sample comprised peripheral blood, obtained in the third trimester of pregnancy. The gene calls are TRBV5-1 and TRBJ2-1; no clear D gene. The sequence was collected from a female donor in good health, enrolled as a control in a pregnancy study. The CDR3 loop reads CASSLERSGYNEQFF. In nucleotides, the CDR3 is TGCGCCAGCAGCTTGGAACGGTCCGGCTACAATGAGCAGTTCTTC.